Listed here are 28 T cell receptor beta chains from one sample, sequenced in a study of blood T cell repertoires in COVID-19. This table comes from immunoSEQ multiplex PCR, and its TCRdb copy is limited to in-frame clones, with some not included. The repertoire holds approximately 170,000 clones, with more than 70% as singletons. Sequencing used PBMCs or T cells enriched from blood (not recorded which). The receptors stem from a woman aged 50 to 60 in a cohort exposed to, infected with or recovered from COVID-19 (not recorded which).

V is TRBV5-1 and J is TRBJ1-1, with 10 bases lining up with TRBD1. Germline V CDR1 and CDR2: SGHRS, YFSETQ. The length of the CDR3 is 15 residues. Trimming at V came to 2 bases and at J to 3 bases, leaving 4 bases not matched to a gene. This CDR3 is CASSLGGQGDTEAFF. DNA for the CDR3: TGCGCCAGCAGCTTAGGAGGACAGGGGGACACTGAAGCTTTCTTT.

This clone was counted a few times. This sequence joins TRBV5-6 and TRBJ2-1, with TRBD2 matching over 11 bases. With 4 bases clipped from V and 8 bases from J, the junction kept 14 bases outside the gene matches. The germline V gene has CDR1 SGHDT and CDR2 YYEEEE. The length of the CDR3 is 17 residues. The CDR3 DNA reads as TGTGCCAGCAGCCCGCTTGGGTCTAGCGGGAGGTCTGATGAGCAGTTCTTC. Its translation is CASSPLGSSGRSDEQFF.

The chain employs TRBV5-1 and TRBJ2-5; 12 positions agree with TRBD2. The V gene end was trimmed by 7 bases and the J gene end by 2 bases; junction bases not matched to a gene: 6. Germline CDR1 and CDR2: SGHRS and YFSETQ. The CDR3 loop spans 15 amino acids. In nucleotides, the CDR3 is TGCGCCAGCGGACTAGCGGGAATTCGTCAAGAGACCCAGTACTTC. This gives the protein CASGLAGIRQETQYF.

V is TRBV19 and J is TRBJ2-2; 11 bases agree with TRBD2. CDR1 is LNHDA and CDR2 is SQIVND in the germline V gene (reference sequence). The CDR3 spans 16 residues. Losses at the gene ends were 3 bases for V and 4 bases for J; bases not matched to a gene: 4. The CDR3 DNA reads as TGTGCCAGTAGTATTAGCGGGGGGGCCCCCACCGGGGAGCTGTTTTTT. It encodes CASSISGGAPTGELFF.

The CDR3 is CASSSGTGGIDEQYF. The CDR3 coding sequence is TGTGCCAGCAGCTCCGGGACAGGGGGAATAGACGAGCAGTACTTC. The chain is built from TRBV7-9 and TRBJ2-7; TRBD1 matches 11 bases. V trimming: 4 bases; J trimming: 5 bases; junction bases outside the gene matches: 7. CDR3 length: 15 residues. Looked up from germline, CDR1 is SEHNR and CDR2 is FQNEAQ (reference sequence).

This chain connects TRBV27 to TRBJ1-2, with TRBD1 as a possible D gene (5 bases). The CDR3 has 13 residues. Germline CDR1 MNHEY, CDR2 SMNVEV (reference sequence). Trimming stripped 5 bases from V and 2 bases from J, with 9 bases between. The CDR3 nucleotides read TGTGCCAGCAGTGGGGCCGCCAACTATGGCTACACCTTC. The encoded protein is CASSGAANYGYTF.

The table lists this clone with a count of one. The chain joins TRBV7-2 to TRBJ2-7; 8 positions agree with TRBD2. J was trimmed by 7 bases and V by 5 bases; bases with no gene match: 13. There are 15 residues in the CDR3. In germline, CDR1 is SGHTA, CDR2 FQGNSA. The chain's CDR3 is CASSPGSLGRVEQYF. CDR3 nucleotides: TGTGCCAGCAGCCCGGGAAGTCTCGGGAGGGTTGAGCAGTACTTC.

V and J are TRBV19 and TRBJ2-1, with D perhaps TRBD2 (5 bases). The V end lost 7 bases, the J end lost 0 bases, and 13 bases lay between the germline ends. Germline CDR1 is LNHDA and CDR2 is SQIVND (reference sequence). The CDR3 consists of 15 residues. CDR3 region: CASNFRGSSYNEQFF. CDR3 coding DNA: TGTGCCAGTAATTTTAGAGGGAGCTCCTACAATGAGCAGTTCTTC.

The CDR3 nucleotides are TGTGCCAGCAGCTCCCAAGCAGGGGGCTACACCGGGGAGCTGTTTTTT. Translating it yields CASSSQAGGYTGELFF. This chain joins TRBV5-4 and TRBJ2-2, with TRBD1 matching 8 bases. Germline assignment: CDR1 SGHNT and CDR2 YYREEE (reference sequence). The V and J ends lost 3 bases and 3 bases, in that order; junction bases with no gene match: 7. CDR3 length equals 16 residues.

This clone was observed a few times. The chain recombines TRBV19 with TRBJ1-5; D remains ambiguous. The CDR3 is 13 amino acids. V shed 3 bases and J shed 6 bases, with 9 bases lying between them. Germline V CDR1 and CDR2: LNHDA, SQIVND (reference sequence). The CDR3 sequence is CASSIGVRQPQHF. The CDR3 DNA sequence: TGTGCCAGTAGTATCGGGGTGCGTCAGCCCCAGCATTTT.

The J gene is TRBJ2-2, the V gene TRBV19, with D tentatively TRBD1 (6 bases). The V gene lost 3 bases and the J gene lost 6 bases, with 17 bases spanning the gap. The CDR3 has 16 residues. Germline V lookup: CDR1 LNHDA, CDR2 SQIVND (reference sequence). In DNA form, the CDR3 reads TGTGCCAGTAGTATTTCCCAAGGGGGAAGATCCGGGGAGCTGTTTTTT. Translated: CASSISQGGRSGELFF.

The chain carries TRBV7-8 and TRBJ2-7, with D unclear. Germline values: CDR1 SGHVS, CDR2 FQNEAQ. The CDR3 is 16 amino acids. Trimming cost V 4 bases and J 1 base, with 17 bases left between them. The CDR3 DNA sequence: TGTGCCAGCAGCTCCGGGTCGTCGACGCATTCCTACGAGCAGTACTTC. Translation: CASSSGSSTHSYEQYF.

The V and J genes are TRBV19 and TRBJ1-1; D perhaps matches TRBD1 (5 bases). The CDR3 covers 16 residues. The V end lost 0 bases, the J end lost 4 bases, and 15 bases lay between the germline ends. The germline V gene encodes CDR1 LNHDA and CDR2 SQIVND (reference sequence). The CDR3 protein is CASSIDRLGVRTEAFF. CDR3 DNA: TGTGCCAGTAGTATAGATCGTTTAGGGGTTCGCACTGAAGCTTTCTTT.

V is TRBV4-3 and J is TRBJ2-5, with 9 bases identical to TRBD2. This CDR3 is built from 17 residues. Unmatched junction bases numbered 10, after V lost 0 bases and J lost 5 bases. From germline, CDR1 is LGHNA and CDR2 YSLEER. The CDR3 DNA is TGCGCCAGCAGCCAAGATGGCGTTAGCGGGGGTGCGGAGACCCAGTACTTC. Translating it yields CASSQDGVSGGAETQYF.

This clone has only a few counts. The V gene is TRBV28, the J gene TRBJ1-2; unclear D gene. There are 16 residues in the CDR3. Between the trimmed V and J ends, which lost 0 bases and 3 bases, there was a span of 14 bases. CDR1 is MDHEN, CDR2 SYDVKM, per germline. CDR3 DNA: TGTGCCAGCAGTTTATGGTCTTCCCCGAGGGACTATGGCTACACCTTC. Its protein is CASSLWSSPRDYGYTF.

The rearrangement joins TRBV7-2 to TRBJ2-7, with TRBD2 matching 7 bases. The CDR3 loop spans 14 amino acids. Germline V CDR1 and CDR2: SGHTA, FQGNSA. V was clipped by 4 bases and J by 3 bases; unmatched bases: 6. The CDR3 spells CASSSATSFYEQYF. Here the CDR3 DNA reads TGTGCCAGCAGCTCCGCGACTAGCTTCTACGAGCAGTACTTC.

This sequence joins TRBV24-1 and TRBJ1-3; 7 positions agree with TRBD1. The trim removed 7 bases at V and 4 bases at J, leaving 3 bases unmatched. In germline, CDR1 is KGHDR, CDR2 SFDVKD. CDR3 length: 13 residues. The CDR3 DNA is TGTGCCACCAGCCCGGACAGGGGAAACACCATATATTTT. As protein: CATSPDRGNTIYF.

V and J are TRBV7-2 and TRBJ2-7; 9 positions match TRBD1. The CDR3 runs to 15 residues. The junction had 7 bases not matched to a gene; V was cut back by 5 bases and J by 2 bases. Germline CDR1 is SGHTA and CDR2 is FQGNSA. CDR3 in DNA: TGTGCCAGCAGCCCCACCGGGACAGGGACCTACGAGCAGTACTTC. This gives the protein CASSPTGTGTYEQYF.

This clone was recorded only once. Here the CDR3 DNA reads TGTGCCAGCAGTTTAAGTTCCGCGGCCCAGCATTTT. Its protein is CASSLSSAAQHF. This chain uses TRBV28 with TRBJ1-5; D is undetermined. This CDR3 spans 12 amino acids. Looked up from germline, CDR1 is MDHEN and CDR2 is SYDVKM. The germline V and J ends were trimmed by 2 bases and 11 bases, with 10 bases remaining between them.

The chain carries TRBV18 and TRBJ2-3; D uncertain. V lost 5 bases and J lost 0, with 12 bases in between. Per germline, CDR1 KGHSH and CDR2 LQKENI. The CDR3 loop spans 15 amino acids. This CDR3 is CASSLIRSSTDTQYF. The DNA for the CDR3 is TGTGCCAGCTCATTAATCCGGTCTAGCACAGATACGCAGTATTTT.

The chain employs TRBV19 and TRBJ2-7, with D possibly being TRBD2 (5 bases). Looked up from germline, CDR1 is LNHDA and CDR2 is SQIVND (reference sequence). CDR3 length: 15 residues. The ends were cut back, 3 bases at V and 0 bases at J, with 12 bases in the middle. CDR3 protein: CASSIGLASSYEQYF. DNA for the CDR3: TGTGCCAGTAGTATTGGATTAGCGAGCTCCTACGAGCAGTACTTC.

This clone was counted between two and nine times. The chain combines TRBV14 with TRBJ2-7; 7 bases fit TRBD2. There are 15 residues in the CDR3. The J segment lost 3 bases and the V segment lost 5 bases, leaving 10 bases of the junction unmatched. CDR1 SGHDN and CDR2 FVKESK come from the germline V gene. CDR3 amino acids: CASSEPGREIYEQYF. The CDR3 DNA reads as TGTGCCAGCAGCGAACCCGGGCGGGAGATCTACGAGCAGTACTTC.

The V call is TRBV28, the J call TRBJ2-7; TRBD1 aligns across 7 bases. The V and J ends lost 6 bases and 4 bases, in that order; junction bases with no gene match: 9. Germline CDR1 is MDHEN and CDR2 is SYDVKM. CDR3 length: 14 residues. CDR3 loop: CASSRGQLWYEQYF. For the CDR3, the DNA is TGTGCCAGCAGCCGGGGACAGTTATGGTACGAGCAGTACTTC.

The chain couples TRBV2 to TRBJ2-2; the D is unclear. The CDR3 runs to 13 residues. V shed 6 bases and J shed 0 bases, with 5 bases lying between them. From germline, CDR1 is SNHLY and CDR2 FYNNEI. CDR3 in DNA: TGTGCCAGCAGGTCCGCGAACACCGGGGAGCTGTTTTTT. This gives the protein CASRSANTGELFF.

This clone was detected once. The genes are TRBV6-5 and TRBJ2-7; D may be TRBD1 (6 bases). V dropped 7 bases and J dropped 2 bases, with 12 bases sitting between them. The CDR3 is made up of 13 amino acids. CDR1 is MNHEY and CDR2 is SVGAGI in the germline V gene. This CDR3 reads CASTRDNTYEQYF. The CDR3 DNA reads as TGTGCCAGCACGAGGGACAACACCTACGAGCAGTACTTC.

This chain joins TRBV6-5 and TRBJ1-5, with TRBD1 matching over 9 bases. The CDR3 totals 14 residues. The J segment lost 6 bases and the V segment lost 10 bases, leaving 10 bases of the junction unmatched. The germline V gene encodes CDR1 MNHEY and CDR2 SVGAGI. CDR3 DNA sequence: TGTGCCACGACAGGGGGACAGGGAGGTCAGCCCCAGCATTTT. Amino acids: CATTGGQGGQPQHF.

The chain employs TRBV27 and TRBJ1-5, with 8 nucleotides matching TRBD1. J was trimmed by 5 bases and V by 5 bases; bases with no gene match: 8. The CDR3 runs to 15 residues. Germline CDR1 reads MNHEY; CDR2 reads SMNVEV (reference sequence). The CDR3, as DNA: TGTGCCAGCAGTCCACAAGGACAGGGTCATCAGCCCCAGCATTTT. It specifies CASSPQGQGHQPQHF.

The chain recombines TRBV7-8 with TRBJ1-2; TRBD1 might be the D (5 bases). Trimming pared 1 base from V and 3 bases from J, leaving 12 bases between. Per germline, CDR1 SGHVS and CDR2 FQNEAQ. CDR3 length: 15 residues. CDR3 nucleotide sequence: TGTGCCAGCAGCTTAGGGCAGGCAGGGTACTATGGCTACACCTTC. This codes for CASSLGQAGYYGYTF. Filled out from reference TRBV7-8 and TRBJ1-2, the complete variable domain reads GAGVSQSPRYKVAKRGQDVALRCDPISGHVSLFWYQQALGQGPEFLTYFQNEAQLDKSGLPSDRFFAERPEGSVSTLKIQRTQQEDSAVYLCASSLGQAGYYGYTFGSGTRLTVV.